This note documents a single T cell receptor (beta chain) sequence. Its antigen is as yet unknown. This specimen belongs to a study of OX40 agonist ivuxolimab in advanced cancers. Study in general: People in dose escalation had one of these cancers: hepatocellular carcinoma, melanoma, renal cell or head and neck cancer. Prior anti-PD-1, anti-PD-L1 or anti-CTLA-4 therapy did not bar entry, and approximately 40% had some. Study results and limitations: Relative to CD4+ cells, CD8+ T cells on average had more expanded clones. There was clonal expansion of CD4+ and CD8+ blood T cells by week 6 at 0.1 to 3.0 mg/kg.

TCRdb's copy holds only in-frame clones and misses some; the assay was immunoSEQ multiplex PCR. In the table there are some 90,000 clones, roughly 90% of which are singletons. V dropped 5 bases and J dropped 4 bases, with 14 bases sitting between them. Per germline, CDR1 SNHLY and CDR2 FYNNEI. The CDR3 has 14 amino acids. Sequencing used CD4+ or CD8+ T cells sorted from blood, obtained in a trial of the OX40 agonist ivuxolimab. The chain employs TRBV2 and TRBJ2-5; possible D gene TRBD2, 6 bases. The sequence was collected from an adult with an advanced solid tumor such as melanoma, head and neck, liver or kidney cancer. This CDR3 reads CASSPGVEGETQYF. The CDR3 nucleotides read TGTGCCAGCAGTCCGGGAGTAGAGGGAGAGACCCAGTACTTC.